Listed below are T cell receptor beta chains from one sample, sequenced in a study of blood T cell repertoires in COVID-19. The protocol was immunoSEQ multiplex PCR, while the TCRdb copy is restricted to in-frame clones and leaves out a portion. The profile shows approximately 80,000 clones, roughly 76% of them singletons. Sequenced: peripheral blood. The receptors were sampled from a man in his 70s with active or convalescent COVID-19. Each CDR3 is given with its conserved first and last residue. A D gene is named only where the DNA matches it firmly. Rows may omit the clone size; those that give it use once, few, many or a size class.

V gene	J gene	D gene	clone size	CDR3 protein	CDR3 DNA
TRBV30	TRBJ1-2	-	-	CAWFKRRSGGYTF	TGTGCCTGGTTTAAACGGAGGTCAGGTGGCTACACCTTC
TRBV7-2	TRBJ2-3	-	-	CASSSWAQGPDTQYF	TGTGCCAGCAGCTCCTGGGCCCAGGGCCCAGATACGCAGTATTTT
TRBV7-9	TRBJ2-5	TRBD1	-	CASSLGIRQPGDRAQYF	TGTGCCAGCAGCTTAGGGATTAGACAGCCGGGGGACAGGGCCCAGTACTTC
TRBV6-5	TRBJ1-1	-	-	CASTRAGPNTEAFF	TGTGCCAGCACCAGGGCGGGACCGAACACTGAAGCTTTCTTT
TRBV6-4	TRBJ2-2	-	-	CASSSQGRAGELFF	TGTGCCAGCAGCTCACAGGGTCGGGCCGGGGAGCTGTTTTTT
TRBV7-9	TRBJ1-2	-	few	CASRTGTRDSTF	TGTGCCAGCAGGACCGGGACTAGGGACTCCACCTTC
TRBV5-6	TRBJ1-1	TRBD1	-	CASELGQGMRAFF	TGTGCCAGCGAGCTGGGACAGGGTATGAGAGCTTTCTTT
TRBV28	TRBJ1-1	-	-	CASSPPEGMNTEAFF	TGTGCCAGCAGTCCCCCGGAGGGCATGAACACTGAAGCTTTCTTT
TRBV3-1/TRBV3-2	TRBJ2-1	TRBD2	once	CASSQDGTSSNEQFF	TGTGCCAGCAGCCAAGATGGGACTAGCTCAAATGAGCAGTTCTTC
TRBV5-4	TRBJ2-5	TRBD2	-	CASTAKTSGGQETQYF	TGTGCCAGCACCGCTAAGACTAGCGGGGGCCAAGAGACCCAGTACTTC
TRBV5-5	TRBJ2-2	TRBD2	-	CASSSVGGSSGELFF	TGTGCCAGCAGCTCTGTCGGGGGGTCCTCCGGGGAGCTGTTTTTT
TRBV12-3/TRBV12-4	TRBJ1-2	-	-	CASRLDSRDGYTF	TGTGCCAGCAGGCTGGACAGCAGGGATGGCTACACCTTC
TRBV6-6	TRBJ1-6	TRBD1	few	CASSDRGGNSPLHF	TGTGCCAGCAGCGACAGGGGCGGAAATTCACCCCTCCACTTT
TRBV19	TRBJ2-6	-	-	CASSRQDISSGANVLTF	TGTGCCAGTAGTAGACAGGACATTAGCTCTGGGGCCAACGTCCTGACTTTC
TRBV20-1	TRBJ2-1	TRBD2	-	CSASMASGGYNEQFF	TGCAGTGCTAGTATGGCTAGCGGGGGGTACAATGAGCAGTTCTTC
TRBV24-1	TRBJ2-2	TRBD1	-	CATTGVDTGELFF	TGTGCCACGACAGGGGTGGACACCGGGGAGCTGTTTTTT
TRBV6-5	TRBJ2-7	TRBD1	-	CATRGTVDEQYF	TGTGCCACCAGAGGGACAGTTGACGAGCAGTACTTC
TRBV19	TRBJ1-2	-	few	CASSAVDYGYTF	TGTGCCAGTAGTGCGGTAGACTATGGCTACACCTTC
TRBV4-1	TRBJ1-6	-	-	CASSQEPGHNNSPLHF	TGCGCCAGCAGCCAAGAACCGGGACACAATAATTCACCCCTCCACTTT